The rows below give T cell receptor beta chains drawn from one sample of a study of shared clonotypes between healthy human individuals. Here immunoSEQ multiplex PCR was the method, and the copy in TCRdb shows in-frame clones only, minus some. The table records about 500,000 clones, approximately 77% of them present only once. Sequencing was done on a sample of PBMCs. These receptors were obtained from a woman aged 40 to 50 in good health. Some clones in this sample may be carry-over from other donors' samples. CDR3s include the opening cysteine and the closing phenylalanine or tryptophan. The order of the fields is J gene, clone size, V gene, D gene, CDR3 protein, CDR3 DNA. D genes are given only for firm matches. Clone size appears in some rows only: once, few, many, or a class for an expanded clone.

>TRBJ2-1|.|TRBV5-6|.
CASSWGAGWNEQFF
TGTGCCAGCAGCTGGGGAGCAGGGTGGAATGAGCAGTTCTTC
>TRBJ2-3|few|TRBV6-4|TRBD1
CASSDGQGADTQYF
TGTGCCAGCAGTGACGGGCAGGGGGCAGATACGCAGTATTTT
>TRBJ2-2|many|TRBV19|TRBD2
CASRDPGLAGVSGELFF
TGTGCCAGTAGGGATCCCGGACTAGCGGGAGTGTCCGGGGAGCTGTTTTTT
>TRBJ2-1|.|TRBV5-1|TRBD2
CASSLNVQSSGRGGEQFF
TGCGCCAGCAGCTTGAACGTCCAGAGTAGCGGGAGAGGAGGTGAGCAGTTCTTC
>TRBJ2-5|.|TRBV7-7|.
CASSNLGETQYF
TGTGCCAGCAGCAACCTGGGAGAGACCCAGTACTTC
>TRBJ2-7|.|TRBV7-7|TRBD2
CASSAGLAGGSVEQYF
TGTGCCAGCAGCGCCGGACTAGCGGGAGGTTCGGTCGAGCAGTACTTC
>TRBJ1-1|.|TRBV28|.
CASSLWRGRNTEAFF
TGTGCCAGCAGTTTATGGAGGGGCCGAAACACTGAAGCTTTCTTT
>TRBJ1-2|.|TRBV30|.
CAWSTGQYYGYTF
TGTGCCTGGAGTACCGGACAGTACTATGGCTACACCTTC
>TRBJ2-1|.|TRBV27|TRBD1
CASSFTPNPGQAYNEQFF
TGTGCCAGCAGTTTTACCCCCAACCCGGGACAGGCCTATAATGAGCAGTTCTTC
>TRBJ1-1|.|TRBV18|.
CASSQGWNTEAFF
TGTGCCAGCTCTCAAGGGTGGAACACTGAAGCTTTCTTT
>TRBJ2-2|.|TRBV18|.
CASSLRPSEYSTGELFF
TGTGCCAGCTCCCTTCGACCCAGCGAGTACAGCACCGGGGAGCTGTTTTTT
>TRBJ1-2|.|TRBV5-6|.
CASSPMTEGYGYTF
TGTGCCAGCAGCCCGATGACCGAAGGCTATGGCTACACCTTC
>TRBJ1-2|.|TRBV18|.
CASSPPDRYYGYTF
TGTGCCAGCTCACCTCCGGACCGGTACTATGGCTACACCTTC
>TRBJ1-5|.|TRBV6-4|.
CASSEQGNQPQHF
TGTGCCAGCAGTGAACAAGGCAATCAGCCCCAGCATTTT
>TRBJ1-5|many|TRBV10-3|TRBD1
CASGQEAQPQHF
TGTGCCTCAGGACAGGAGGCCCAGCCCCAGCATTTT
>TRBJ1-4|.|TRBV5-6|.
CASSLAVVRNEKLFF
TGTGCCAGCAGCTTGGCCGTGGTTCGTAATGAAAAACTGTTTTTT
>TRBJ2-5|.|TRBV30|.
CAWSLTGPQETQYF
TGTGCCTGGAGTTTAACAGGCCCCCAAGAGACCCAGTACTTC
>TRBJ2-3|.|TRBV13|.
CASSLGGSTDTQYF
TGTGCCAGCAGCTTAGGCGGCAGCACAGATACGCAGTATTTT
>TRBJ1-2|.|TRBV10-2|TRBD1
CAISSGGAGYGYTF
TGCGCCATCAGTTCAGGGGGCGCAGGCTATGGCTACACCTTC